This T cell receptor beta chain is from a study of cytomegalovirus exposure and HLA in healthy donors. Although they were nominally healthy when sampled, donors likely had unrecorded immune exposures. The V and J ends lost 3 bases and 9 bases, in that order; junction bases with no gene match: 8. This CDR3 has 15 residues. From germline, CDR1 is WSHSY and CDR2 SAAADI. PCR amplification relied on 60 Vbeta primers (plus 13 Jbeta primers). Repertoires were generated with immunoSEQ multiplex PCR, while TCRdb's copy carries only in-frame clones and drops some. This sample yields 85,000 to 120,000 clones, of which less than 85% are seen a single time; 2.5% to 3% belongs to the top ten.

Material: PBMCs. The chain joins TRBV10-2 to TRBJ1-5, with 10 bases matching TRBD1. The receptor was derived from a man aged 35 to 55 in good health and CMV-seronegative. The CDR3 reads CASSDSGTGAGPQHF. In nucleotides, the CDR3 is TGCGCCAGCAGTGATTCGGGGACAGGGGCGGGGCCCCAGCATTTT.